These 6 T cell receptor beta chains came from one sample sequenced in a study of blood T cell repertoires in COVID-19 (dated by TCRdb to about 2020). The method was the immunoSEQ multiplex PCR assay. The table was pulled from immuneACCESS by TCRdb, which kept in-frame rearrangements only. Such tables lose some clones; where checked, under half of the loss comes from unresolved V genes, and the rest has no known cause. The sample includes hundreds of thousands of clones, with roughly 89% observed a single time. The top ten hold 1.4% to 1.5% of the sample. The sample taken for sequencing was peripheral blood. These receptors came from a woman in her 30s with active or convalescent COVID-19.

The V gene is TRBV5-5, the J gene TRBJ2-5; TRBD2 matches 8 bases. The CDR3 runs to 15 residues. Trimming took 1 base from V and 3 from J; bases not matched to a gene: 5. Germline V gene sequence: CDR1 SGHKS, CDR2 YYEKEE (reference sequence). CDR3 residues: CASSLRLAWEETQYF. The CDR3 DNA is TGTGCCAGCAGCTTGAGACTAGCGTGGGAAGAGACCCAGTACTTC.

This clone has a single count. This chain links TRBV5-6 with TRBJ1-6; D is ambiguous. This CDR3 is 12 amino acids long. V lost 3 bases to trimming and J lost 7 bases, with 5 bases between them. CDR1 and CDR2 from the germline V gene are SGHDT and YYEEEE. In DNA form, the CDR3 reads TGTGCCAGCAGCTCCGGGAATTCACCCCTCCACTTT. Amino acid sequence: CASSSGNSPLHF.

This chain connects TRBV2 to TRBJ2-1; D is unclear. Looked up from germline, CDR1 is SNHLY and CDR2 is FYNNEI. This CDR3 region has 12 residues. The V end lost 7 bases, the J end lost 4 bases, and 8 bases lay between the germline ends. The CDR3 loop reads CASIKTYNEQFF. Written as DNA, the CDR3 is TGTGCCAGCATAAAGACTTACAATGAGCAGTTCTTC.

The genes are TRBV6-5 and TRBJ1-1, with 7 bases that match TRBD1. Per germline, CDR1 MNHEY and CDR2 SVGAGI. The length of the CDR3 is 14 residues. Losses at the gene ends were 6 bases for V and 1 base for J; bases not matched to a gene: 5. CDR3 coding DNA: TGTGCCAGCAGACCCGGACAGGCGAACACTGAAGCTTTCTTT. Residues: CASRPGQANTEAFF.

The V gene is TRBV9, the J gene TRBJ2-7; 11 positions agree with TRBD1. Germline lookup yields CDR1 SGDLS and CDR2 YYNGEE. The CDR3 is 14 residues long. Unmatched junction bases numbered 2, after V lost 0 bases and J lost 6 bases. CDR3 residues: CASSVGTGGLEQYF. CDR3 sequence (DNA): TGTGCCAGCAGCGTAGGGACAGGGGGCCTCGAGCAGTACTTC.

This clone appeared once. This CDR3 is CASSVENSYNSPLHF. CDR3 nucleotides: TGTGCCAGCAGTGTAGAGAATTCCTATAATTCACCCCTCCACTTT. V gene TRBV2 combines with J gene TRBJ1-6; no definite D call. V was shortened by 4 bases and J by 1 base, with 8 bases between the two germline ends. CDR3 length: 15 residues. Germline assignment: CDR1 SNHLY and CDR2 FYNNEI.